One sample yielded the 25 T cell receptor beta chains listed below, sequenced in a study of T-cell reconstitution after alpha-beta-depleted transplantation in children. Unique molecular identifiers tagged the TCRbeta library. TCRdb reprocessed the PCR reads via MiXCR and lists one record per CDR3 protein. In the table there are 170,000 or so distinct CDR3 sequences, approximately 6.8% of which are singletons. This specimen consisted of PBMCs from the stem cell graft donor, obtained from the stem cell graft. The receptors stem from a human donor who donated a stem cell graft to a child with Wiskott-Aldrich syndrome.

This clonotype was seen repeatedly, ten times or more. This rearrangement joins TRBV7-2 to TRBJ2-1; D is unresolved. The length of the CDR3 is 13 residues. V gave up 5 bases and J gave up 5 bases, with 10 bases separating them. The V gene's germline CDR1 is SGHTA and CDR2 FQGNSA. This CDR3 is CASSPSKNNEQFF. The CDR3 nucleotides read TGTGCCAGCAGCCCATCCAAAAACAATGAGCAGTTCTTC.

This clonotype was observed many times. CDR3 residues: CASSLASGGNTEAFF. Here the CDR3 DNA reads TGTGCCAGCAGTTTAGCATCTGGGGGTAACACTGAAGCTTTCTTT. This chain uses TRBV27 with TRBJ1-1; weak D call: TRBD1 (5 bases). The CDR3 runs 15 residues. Trimming pared 2 bases from V and 2 bases from J, leaving 12 bases between. Germline lookup yields CDR1 MNHEY and CDR2 SMNVEV (reference sequence).

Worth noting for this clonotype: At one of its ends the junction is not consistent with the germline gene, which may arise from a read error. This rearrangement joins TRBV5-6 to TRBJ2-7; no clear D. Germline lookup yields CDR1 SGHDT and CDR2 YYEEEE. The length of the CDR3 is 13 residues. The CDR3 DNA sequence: TGTGCCATCAGCCCCACGGTCCTCTGCGAGCAGTACTTC. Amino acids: CAISPTVLCEQYF.

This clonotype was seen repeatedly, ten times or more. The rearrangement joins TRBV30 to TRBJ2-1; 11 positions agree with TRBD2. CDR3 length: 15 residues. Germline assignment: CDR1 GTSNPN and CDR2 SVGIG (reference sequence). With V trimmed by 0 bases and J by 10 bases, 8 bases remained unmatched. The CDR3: CAWSVGGLAGGEQFF. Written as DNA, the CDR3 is TGTGCCTGGAGTGTAGGTGGGCTAGCGGGAGGCGAGCAGTTCTTC.

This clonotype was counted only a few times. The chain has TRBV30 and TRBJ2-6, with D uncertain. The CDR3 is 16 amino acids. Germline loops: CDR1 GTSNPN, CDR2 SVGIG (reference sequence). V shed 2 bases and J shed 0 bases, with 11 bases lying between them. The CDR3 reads CAWSPGFLSGANVLTF. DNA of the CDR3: TGTGCCTGGAGTCCCGGGTTTCTCTCTGGGGCCAACGTCCTGACTTTC.

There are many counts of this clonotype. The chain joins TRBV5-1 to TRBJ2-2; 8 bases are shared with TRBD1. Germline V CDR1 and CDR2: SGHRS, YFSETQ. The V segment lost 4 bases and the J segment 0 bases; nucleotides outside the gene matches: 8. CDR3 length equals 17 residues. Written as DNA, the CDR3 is TGCGCCAGCAGCCTTGGTTCGGGACAGGCGAACACCGGGGAGCTGTTTTTT. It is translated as CASSLGSGQANTGELFF.

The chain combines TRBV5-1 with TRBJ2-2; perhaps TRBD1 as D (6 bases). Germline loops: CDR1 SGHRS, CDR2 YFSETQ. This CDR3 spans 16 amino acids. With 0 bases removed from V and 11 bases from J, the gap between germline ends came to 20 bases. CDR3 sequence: CASSLGDDRTAAELFF. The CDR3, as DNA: TGCGCCAGCAGCTTGGGGGACGACAGGACCGCTGCAGAGCTGTTTTTT.

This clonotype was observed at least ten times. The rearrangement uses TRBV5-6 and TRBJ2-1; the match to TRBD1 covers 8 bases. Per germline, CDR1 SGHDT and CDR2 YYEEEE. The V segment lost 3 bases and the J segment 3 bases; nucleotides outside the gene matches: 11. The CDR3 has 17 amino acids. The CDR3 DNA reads TGTGCCAGCAGCTCCAGAGAACGGGACAGGTTCTACAATGAGCAGTTCTTC. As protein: CASSSRERDRFYNEQFF.

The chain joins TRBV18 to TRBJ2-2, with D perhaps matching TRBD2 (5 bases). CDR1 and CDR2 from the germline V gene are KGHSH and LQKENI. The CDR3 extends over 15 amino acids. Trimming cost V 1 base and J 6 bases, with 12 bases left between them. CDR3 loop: CASSPLGEPPGELFF. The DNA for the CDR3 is TGTGCCAGCTCACCACTCGGGGAGCCCCCCGGGGAGCTGTTTTTT.

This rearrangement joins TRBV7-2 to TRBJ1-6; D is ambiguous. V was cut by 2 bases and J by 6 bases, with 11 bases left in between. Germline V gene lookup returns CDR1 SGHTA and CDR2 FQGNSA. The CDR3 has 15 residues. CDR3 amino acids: CASSLYVQPNSPLHF. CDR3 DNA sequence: TGTGCCAGCAGCTTATATGTCCAGCCTAATTCACCCCTCCACTTT.

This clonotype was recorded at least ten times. The CDR3 here is CASSASTGRYGYTF. CDR3 nucleotides: TGTGCCAGCAGTGCCTCGACAGGGCGCTATGGCTACACCTTC. The rearrangement joins TRBV25-1 to TRBJ1-2; TRBD1 matches 7 bases. With V trimmed by 4 bases and J by 4 bases, 6 bases remained unmatched. Per the germline V gene, CDR1 is MGHDK and CDR2 is SYGVNS. The CDR3 contains 14 residues.

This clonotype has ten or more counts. The CDR3 region has the DNA TGCGCCAGCAGCCTGTCGTCGGGACAGACTTCGAACTCTGGAAACACCATATATTTT. Its protein is CASSLSSGQTSNSGNTIYF. This chain links TRBV5-1 with TRBJ1-3; TRBD1 matches 7 bases. Germline V CDR1 and CDR2: SGHRS, YFSETQ. The CDR3 covers 19 residues. The V segment lost 4 bases and the J segment 0 bases; nucleotides outside the gene matches: 16.

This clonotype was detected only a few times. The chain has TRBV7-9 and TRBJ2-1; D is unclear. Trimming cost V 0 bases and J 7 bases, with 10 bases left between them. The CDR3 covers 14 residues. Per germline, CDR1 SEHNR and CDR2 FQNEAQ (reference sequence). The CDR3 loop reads CASSLASMGNEQFF. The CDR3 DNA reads TGTGCCAGCAGCTTAGCGTCGATGGGGAATGAGCAGTTCTTC.

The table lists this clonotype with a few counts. CDR3: CASSYYRGPSGANVLTF. The CDR3 nucleotides read TGTGCCAGCAGCTACTACAGGGGCCCCTCTGGGGCCAACGTCCTGACTTTC. This chain links TRBV11-2 with TRBJ2-6; the match to TRBD1 covers 7 bases. Germline CDR1 SGHAT, CDR2 FQNNGV. V lost 4 bases, J lost 0 bases, and 6 bases stayed unmatched. The CDR3 has 17 amino acids. Based on the CDR3 plus reference TRBV11-2 and TRBJ2-6, the full variable domain is EAGVAQSPRYKIIEKRQSVAFWCNPISGHATLYWYQQILGQGPKLLIQFQNNGVVDDSQLPKDRFSAERLKGVDSTLKIQPAKLEDSAVYLCASSYYRGPSGANVLTFGAGSRLTVL.

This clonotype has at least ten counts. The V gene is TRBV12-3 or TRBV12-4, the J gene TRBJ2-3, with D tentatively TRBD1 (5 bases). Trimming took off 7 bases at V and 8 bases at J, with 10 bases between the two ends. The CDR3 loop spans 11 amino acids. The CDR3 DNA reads TGTGCCAGCACCTCTCAGGGTACGCAGTATTTT. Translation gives CASTSQGTQYF.

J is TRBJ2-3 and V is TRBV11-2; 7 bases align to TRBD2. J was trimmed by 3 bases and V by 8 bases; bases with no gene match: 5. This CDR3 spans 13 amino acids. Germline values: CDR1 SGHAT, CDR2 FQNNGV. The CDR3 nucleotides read TGTGCCAGCGGGCGGGGGACGACAGATACGCAGTATTTT. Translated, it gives CASGRGTTDTQYF.

CDR3 bases: TGTGCCAGCAGTTCCCCCGGACAGAGAAAGCACCACTCTGGAAACACCATATATTTT. As protein: CASSSPGQRKHHSGNTIYF. This chain connects TRBV12-3 or TRBV12-4 to TRBJ1-3; TRBD1 might be the D (6 bases). Deletions cut 4 bases from V and 0 bases from J, with 22 bases between. This CDR3 region has 19 residues.

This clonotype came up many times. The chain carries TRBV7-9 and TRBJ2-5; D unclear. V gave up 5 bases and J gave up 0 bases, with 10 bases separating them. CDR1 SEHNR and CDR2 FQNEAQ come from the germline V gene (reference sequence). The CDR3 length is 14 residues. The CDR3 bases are TGTGCCAGCAGCCCGACCGTATACCAAGAGACCCAGTACTTC. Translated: CASSPTVYQETQYF.

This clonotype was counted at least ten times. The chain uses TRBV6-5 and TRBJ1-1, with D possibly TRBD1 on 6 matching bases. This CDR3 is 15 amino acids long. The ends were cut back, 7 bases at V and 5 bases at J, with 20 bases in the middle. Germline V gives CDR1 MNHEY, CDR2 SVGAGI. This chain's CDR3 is CASKLGQVLGTEAFF. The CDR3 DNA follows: TGTGCCAGCAAGCTGGGACAAGTCCTGGGGACTGAAGCTTTCTTT.

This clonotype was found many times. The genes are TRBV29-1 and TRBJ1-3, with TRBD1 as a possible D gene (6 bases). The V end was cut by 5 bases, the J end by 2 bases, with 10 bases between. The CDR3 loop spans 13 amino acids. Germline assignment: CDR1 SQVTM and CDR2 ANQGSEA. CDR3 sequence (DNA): TGCAGCGTTCGGGGGGCGCCTGGAAACACCATATATTTT. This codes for CSVRGAPGNTIYF.

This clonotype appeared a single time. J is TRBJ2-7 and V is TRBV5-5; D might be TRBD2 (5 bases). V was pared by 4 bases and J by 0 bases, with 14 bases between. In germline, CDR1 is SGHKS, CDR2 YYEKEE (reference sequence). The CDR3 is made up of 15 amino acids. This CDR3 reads CASSPGVACSYEQYF. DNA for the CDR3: TGTGCCAGCAGCCCCGGGGTCGCCTGCTCCTACGAGCAGTACTTC.

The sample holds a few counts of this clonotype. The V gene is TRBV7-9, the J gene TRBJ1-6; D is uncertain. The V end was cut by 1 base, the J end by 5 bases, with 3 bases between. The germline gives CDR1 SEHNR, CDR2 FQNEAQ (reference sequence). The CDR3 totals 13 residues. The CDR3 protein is CASSLGDNSPLHF. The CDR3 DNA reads TGTGCCAGCAGCTTAGGCGATAATTCACCCCTCCACTTT.

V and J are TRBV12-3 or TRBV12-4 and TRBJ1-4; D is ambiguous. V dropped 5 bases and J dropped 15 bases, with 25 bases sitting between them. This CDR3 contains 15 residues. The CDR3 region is CASSANDALLKKVFF. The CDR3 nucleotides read TGTGCCAGCAGTGCTAACGACGCCCTGCTCAAAAAGGTGTTTTTT.

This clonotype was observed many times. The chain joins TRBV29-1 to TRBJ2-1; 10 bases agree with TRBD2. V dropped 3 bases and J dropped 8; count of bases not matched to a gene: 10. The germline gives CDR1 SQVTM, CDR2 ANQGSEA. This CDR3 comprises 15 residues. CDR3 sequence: CSVERLAGAMDEQFF. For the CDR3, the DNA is TGCAGCGTTGAGCGCCTAGCGGGGGCGATGGATGAGCAGTTCTTC.

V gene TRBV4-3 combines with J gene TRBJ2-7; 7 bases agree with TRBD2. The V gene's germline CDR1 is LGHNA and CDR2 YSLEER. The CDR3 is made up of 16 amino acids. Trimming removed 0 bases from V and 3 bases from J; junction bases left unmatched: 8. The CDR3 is CASSQEKVAGIYEQYF. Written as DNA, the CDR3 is TGCGCCAGCAGCCAAGAAAAGGTAGCGGGCATCTACGAGCAGTACTTC.